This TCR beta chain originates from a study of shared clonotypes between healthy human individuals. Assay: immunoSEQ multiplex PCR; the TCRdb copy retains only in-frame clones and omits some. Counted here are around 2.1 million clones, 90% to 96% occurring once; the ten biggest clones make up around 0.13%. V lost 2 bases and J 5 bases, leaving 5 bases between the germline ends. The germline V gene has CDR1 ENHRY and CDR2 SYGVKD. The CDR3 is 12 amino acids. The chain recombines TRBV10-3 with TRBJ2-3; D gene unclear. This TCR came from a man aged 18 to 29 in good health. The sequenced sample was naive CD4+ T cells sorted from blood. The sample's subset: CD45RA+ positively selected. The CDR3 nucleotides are TGTGCCATCAGTGAGACCGTAGATACGCAGTATTTT. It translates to CAISETVDTQYF.